This T cell receptor (beta chain) came from a study of tumor-infiltrating lymphocytes in oesophageal squamous cell carcinoma (dated by TCRdb to the mid-2010s). Taken from cysteine to phenylalanine, the CDR3 has 14 residues. Of the read, only the CDR3 DNA is kept; its 42 bases are in frame from base 1. Looking up the germline V gene yields CDR1 SGHTA and CDR2 FQGNSA. The library was prepared using PCR. Sequenced on an Illumina HiSeq 2000. TCRdb reprocessed the public reads (quality trimming at Q25 with fastp, clone calling with MiXCR) and kept in-frame beta chains. Each entry merges the rows of one CDR3 protein and shows their most common DNA and genes. The sample table shows around 23,000 distinct CDR3 sequences, and around two fifths are seen once. Over 35% of the sample goes to the ten largest clones. This clonotype was counted only a few times. Its recognized antigen is unknown. The junction differs from germline at one of its ends, possibly a read error.

The sequence is built from TRBV7-2 and TRBJ2-5, with the D gene not confidently named. The sequencing sample was made of esophageal tumor tissue. The clonotype comes from a male donor with esophageal squamous cell carcinoma. The encoded CDR3 is CASSFYVDDSPLHF. At the DNA level, the sequence is TGTGCCAGCAGCTTTTATGTGGACGATTCACCCCTCCACTTC.